The TCR beta chain under discussion was sequenced for a study of T cells in Graves' hyperthyroidism and ophthalmopathy. This clonotype was counted a few times. What it binds is unknown. This CDR3 contains 23 residues. Germline assignment: CDR1 KGHDR and CDR2 SFDVKD. V dropped 2 bases and J dropped 0 bases, with 33 bases sitting between them. TCR beta CDR3 regions were amplified from RNA. Using the HTBI primer set, a first-round RT-PCR was run on the TCR CDR3. One entry per CDR3 protein results from TCRdb running MiXCR on the multiplex PCR reads. The table has a few hundred thousand distinct CDR3 sequences, less than 15% seen once. Patients were excluded because of uncontrolled infection, other autoimmune disease, pregnancy or lactation. Study conclusions and caveats: A model built on 13 V-J features separated ophthalmopathy from stable hyperthyroidism. Ophthalmopathy got predicted by the model a median 6.5 months before its onset.

Sequenced material: blood. This receptor was taken from a man aged 25 to 40 with Graves' hyperthyroidism that later progressed to Graves' ophthalmopathy. The chain recombines TRBV24-1 with TRBJ1-1; TRBD1 might be the D (5 bases). The CDR3: CATSDWTIMRGLGVLCMNTEAFF. CDR3 bases: TGTGCCACCAGTGATTGGACAATCATGAGGGGTTTGGGAGTACTATGCATGAACACTGAAGCTTTCTTT.